This T cell receptor (beta chain) is from a study of shared clonotypes between healthy human individuals. Study-wide results and caveats: Clonotypes that were shared across four donors made up around 5% of naive CD4 clonotypes. Investigators collected only blood, and repertoires in tissues likely differ.

Worth noting for this clone: Its antigen is undetermined.

Germline V gene lookup returns CDR1 SGHVS and CDR2 FQNEAQ. The CDR3 sequence is 15 residues long. The input for sorted-subset replicate PCRs was about 210 ng DNA, some 30,000 T cell genomes. Assay: immunoSEQ multiplex PCR; the TCRdb copy retains only in-frame clones and omits some. The table includes fewer than 850,000 clones, about three quarters detected once. V and J are TRBV7-8 and TRBJ2-5; TRBD2 is a possible D gene (5 bases). The end of the DNA aligns better with TRBJ2-7, so the J call may be wrong. The sequencing sample was made of memory CD4+ T cells sorted from blood. The subset here: CD45RA-negative fraction. This clonotype was obtained from a woman aged 25 to 39 in good health. In DNA, the CDR3 is TGTGCCAGCAGCTTCCGGAGAACGGGGTTATACGAGCAGTACTTC. This sequence encodes CASSFRRTGLYEQYF.